This T cell receptor beta chain was documented in a study of blood T cell repertoires in COVID-19. In the study overall: There were acute and convalescent COVID-19 samples, and they came from the United States, Italy and Spain.

The CDR3 consists of 12 residues. With 4 bases removed from V and 6 bases from J, the gap between germline ends came to 10 bases. The V gene's germline CDR1 is MNHEY and CDR2 SVGAGI. The sample holds one count of this clone. Authors' data handling: Estimates of nucleated cell counts were drawn from the amplification of reference gene primers. Clones were read by immunoSEQ multiplex PCR, and TCRdb kept only the in-frame ones, dropping some. That table is the source of V, J and clone size, and D and trimming were worked out from the DNA. The sample shows approximately 440,000 clones, around 88% of them seen only once.

The chain is built from TRBV6-5 and TRBJ2-7; unclear D gene. The clonotype originates from a woman aged 45-59 years with COVID-19, enrolled during active disease. Sequencing was carried out using peripheral blood. The CDR3 DNA sequence: TGTGCCAGCAGTTCACCCGGTGGCGAGCAGTACTTC. Translated, it gives CASSSPGGEQYF.